These 13 T cell receptor beta chains were all obtained from the same sample, sequenced in a study of blood T cell repertoires in COVID-19. Here immunoSEQ multiplex PCR was the method, and the copy in TCRdb shows in-frame clones only, minus some. The sample includes roughly 250,000 clones, about 85% of them seen just once. Source material: peripheral blood. All receptors come from a human donor with COVID-19, enrolled during active disease. The donor label of this sample is uncertain.

The V call is TRBV2, the J call TRBJ2-3; 11 nucleotides agree with TRBD2. In germline, CDR1 is SNHLY, CDR2 FYNNEI. CDR3 length: 14 amino acids. Trimming took 8 bases from V and 4 from J; bases not matched to a gene: 5. The CDR3 bases are TGTGCCAGCCGAGGTAGCGGGAGGGCAGATACGCAGTATTTT. This codes for CASRGSGRADTQYF.

This chain links TRBV6-5 with TRBJ1-2; D is unclear. CDR3 length equals 14 residues. Between the trimmed V and J ends, which lost 5 bases and 7 bases, there was a span of 17 bases. The germline V gene has CDR1 MNHEY and CDR2 SVGAGI. CDR3: CASSPSGERGGYTF. The DNA of the CDR3 is TGTGCCAGCAGTCCATCCGGGGAGCGTGGTGGCTACACCTTC.

This clone was recorded only once. The V gene is TRBV11-3, the J gene TRBJ2-3; TRBD2 matches at 12 bases. The CDR3 covers 16 residues. Looked up from germline, CDR1 is SGHNT and CDR2 is YENEEA. With V trimmed by 5 bases and J by 5 bases, 8 bases remained unmatched. CDR3 nucleotides: TGTGCCAGCAGCCTCGGACTAGCGGGATATGTAGATACGCAGTATTTT. This encodes CASSLGLAGYVDTQYF. Filled out from reference TRBV11-3 and TRBJ2-3, the complete variable domain reads EAGVVQSPRYKIIEKKQPVAFWCNPISGHNTLYWYLQNLGQGPELLIRYENEEAVDDSQLPKDRFSAERLKGVDSTLKIQPAELGDSAVYLCASSLGLAGYVDTQYFGPGTRLTVL.

In its sample, this clone was seen once. This chain connects TRBV6-5 to TRBJ2-1, with D uncertain. Germline V gene sequence: CDR1 MNHEY, CDR2 SVGAGI. The CDR3 contains 13 residues. The V end was cut by 7 bases, the J end by 5 bases, with 12 bases between. The CDR3 DNA is TGTGCCAGCACCGCCGAGGCGCACAATGAGCAGTTCTTC. It is translated as CASTAEAHNEQFF.

The V call is TRBV7-2, the J call TRBJ1-2, with TRBD1 as a possible D gene (6 bases). Trimming took 1 base from V and 4 from J, leaving 10 bases between them. Per the germline V gene, CDR1 is SGHTA and CDR2 is FQGNSA. There are 14 residues in the CDR3. The CDR3 reads CASSLGPGVYGYTF. Here the CDR3 DNA reads TGTGCCAGCAGCTTAGGCCCAGGGGTCTATGGCTACACCTTC.

The genes are TRBV10-3 and TRBJ2-7; 7 positions agree with TRBD1. The CDR3 totals 13 residues. CDR1 is ENHRY and CDR2 is SYGVKD in the germline V gene. J gave up 3 bases and V 9 bases, and 8 bases lay outside the gene matches. For the CDR3, the DNA is TGTGCCATTTGGTCGGGACAGAACTACGAGCAGTACTTC. Translated: CAIWSGQNYEQYF.

A single count supports this clone. The chain joins TRBV9 to TRBJ1-2, with D possibly being TRBD1 (5 bases). With 0 bases removed from V and 7 bases from J, the gap between germline ends came to 10 bases. The CDR3 totals 13 residues. Germline-derived CDR1 and CDR2 are SGDLS and YYNGEE. This CDR3 is CASSVAGGLGYTF. CDR3 coding DNA: TGTGCCAGCAGCGTAGCCGGGGGACTTGGCTACACCTTC. Based on the CDR3 plus reference TRBV9 and TRBJ1-2, the full variable domain is DSGVTQTPKHLITATGQRVTLRCSPRSGDLSVYWYQQSLDQGLQFLIQYYNGEERAKGNILERFSAQQFPDLHSELNLSSLELGDSALYFCASSVAGGLGYTFGSGTRLTVV.

The V gene is TRBV5-1, the J gene TRBJ2-2; maybe TRBD2 (5 bases). The CDR3 loop spans 17 amino acids. Germline loops: CDR1 SGHRS, CDR2 YFSETQ. V was shortened by 7 bases and J by 4 bases, with 23 bases between the two germline ends. The CDR3 loop is CASEPNPGMSSTGELFF. The CDR3 nucleotides are TGCGCCAGCGAACCGAACCCCGGGATGTCGTCCACCGGGGAGCTGTTTTTT.

The chain recombines TRBV19 with TRBJ2-5; TRBD2 is a possible D gene (6 bases). Germline CDR1 and CDR2: LNHDA and SQIVND (reference sequence). V shed 6 bases and J shed 1 base, with 9 bases lying between them. There are 13 residues in the CDR3. The CDR3 loop reads CASRREAQETQYF. In DNA form, the CDR3 reads TGTGCCAGTAGAAGGGAGGCCCAAGAGACCCAGTACTTC.

In its sample, this clone was seen once. The CDR3 loop reads CASRLAGEGGELFF. DNA for the CDR3: TGTGCCAGCCGACTAGCGGGAGAGGGCGGGGAGCTGTTTTTT. The J gene is TRBJ2-2, the V gene TRBV7-3, with 12 bases lining up with TRBD2. Looked up from germline, CDR1 is SGHTA and CDR2 is FQGTGA. J was trimmed by 7 bases and V by 8 bases; bases with no gene match: 5. This CDR3 is built from 14 residues.

The J gene is TRBJ2-1, the V gene TRBV7-2, with D tentatively TRBD2 (5 bases). CDR3 length: 15 residues. Germline V CDR1 and CDR2: SGHTA, FQGNSA. Between the trimmed V and J ends, which lost 1 base and 5 bases, there was a span of 12 bases. The CDR3 is CASSLGLIGNNEQFF. Written as DNA, the CDR3 is TGTGCCAGCAGCTTAGGACTAATCGGAAACAATGAGCAGTTCTTC.

The chain carries TRBV15 and TRBJ2-2; TRBD2 aligns across 8 bases. The CDR3 covers 16 residues. The junction had 5 bases not matched to a gene; V was cut back by 0 bases and J by 5 bases. CDR1 LNHNV and CDR2 YYDKDF come from the germline V gene (reference sequence). In DNA form, the CDR3 reads TGTGCCACCAGCAGAGATTACGGGAGGGGGACCGGGGAGCTGTTTTTT. Amino acid sequence: CATSRDYGRGTGELFF.

This clone was seen more than once but under ten times. The chain links TRBV30 to TRBJ1-2; no clear D gene. Trimming removed 0 bases at V and 5 bases at J, with 16 bases between. Germline V lookup: CDR1 GTSNPN, CDR2 SVGIG (reference sequence). This CDR3 is 15 amino acids long. This CDR3 reads CAWSVLDVEGYGYTF. The CDR3 DNA is TGTGCCTGGAGTGTACTGGACGTAGAGGGTTATGGCTACACCTTC.